This T cell receptor beta chain was found in a study of cytomegalovirus exposure and HLA in healthy donors. Primers included in the PCR were 60 Vbeta and 13 Jbeta primers. Sequencing used immunoSEQ multiplex PCR; TCRdb keeps in-frame clones, though not all of them. The sample lists 140,000 to 150,000 clones; 70% to 90% were seen once. V lost 2 bases and J 2 bases, leaving 9 bases between the germline ends. The germline gives CDR1 MGHRA, CDR2 YSYEKL. This CDR3 region has 14 residues. The specimen sequenced was PBMCs. The TCR comes from a woman in her thirties or forties in good health and CMV-seronegative. The gene calls are TRBV4-1 and TRBJ1-1; D unresolved. CDR3 protein: CASSQPVINTEAFF. The DNA for the CDR3 is TGCGCCAGCAGCCAACCGGTCATCAACACTGAAGCTTTCTTT.